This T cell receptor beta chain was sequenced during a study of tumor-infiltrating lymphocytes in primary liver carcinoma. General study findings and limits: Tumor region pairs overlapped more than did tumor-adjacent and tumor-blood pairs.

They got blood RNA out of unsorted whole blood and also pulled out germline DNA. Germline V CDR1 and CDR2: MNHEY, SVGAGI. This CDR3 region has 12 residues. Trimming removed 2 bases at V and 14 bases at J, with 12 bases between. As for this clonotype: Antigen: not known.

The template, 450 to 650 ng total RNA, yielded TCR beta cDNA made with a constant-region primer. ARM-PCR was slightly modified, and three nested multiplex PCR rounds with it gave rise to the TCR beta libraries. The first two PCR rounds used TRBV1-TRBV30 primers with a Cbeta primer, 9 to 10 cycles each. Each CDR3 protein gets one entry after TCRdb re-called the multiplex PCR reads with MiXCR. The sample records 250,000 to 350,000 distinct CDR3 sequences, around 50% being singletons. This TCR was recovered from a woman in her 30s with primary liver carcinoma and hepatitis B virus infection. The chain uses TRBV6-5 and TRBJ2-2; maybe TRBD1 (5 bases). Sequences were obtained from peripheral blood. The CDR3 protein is CASSYGAVDLFF. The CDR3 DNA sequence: TGTGCCAGCAGTTACGGGGCCGTGGATCTGTTTTTT.